This TCR beta chain came from a study of T cells in Graves' hyperthyroidism and ophthalmopathy. Study context: Peripheral blood collection took place at initial diagnosis, before any treatment.

This clonotype was seen only a few times. This CDR3 region has 12 residues. Per the germline V gene, CDR1 is MNHEY and CDR2 is SVGAGI. The V end was cut by 2 bases, the J end by 5 bases, with 7 bases between. TCR beta CDR3 region amplification was performed from RNA transcripts. Using the HTBI primer set, a first-round RT-PCR was run on the TCR CDR3. In TCRdb, the multiplex PCR reads were re-called with MiXCR into one record per CDR3 protein. The sample lists roughly 520,000 distinct CDR3 sequences, approximately 25% occurring once. This chain connects TRBV6-5 to TRBJ2-7; no clear D gene. The source material was blood. This clonotype was sampled from a woman aged 25-40 years with Graves' ophthalmopathy. The CDR3 DNA sequence: TGTGCCAGCAGTTACAAAGGAGACGAGCAGTACTTC. Translated, it gives CASSYKGDEQYF.